The TCR beta chain under discussion was sequenced for a study of T cell responses to AZD1222 COVID-19 vaccine. The CDR3 loop spans 15 amino acids. The V and J ends lost 3 bases and 5 bases respectively, with 16 bases between them. Germline CDR1 is MGHDK and CDR2 is SYGVNS. Only in-frame clones appear in the TCRdb table, and some are missing; sequencing was by immunoSEQ multiplex PCR. The repertoire holds more than 150,000 clones, with over 80% as singletons. Of note for this clone: Its target is unknown.

General study points: Repertoire sampling was restricted to post-peak T cell response timepoints. In a largely white British group with more females than males, clonal diversity was possibly underestimated. Among those given AZD1222, only five to seven were seropositive at baseline.

This receptor was taken from an adult in good health. This sequence joins TRBV25-1 and TRBJ2-5, with unresolved D. The starting material was peripheral blood, obtained on day 0 of MenACWY control vaccination. CDR3 protein: CASSDSKAARETQYF. The DNA of the CDR3 is TGTGCCAGCAGTGATAGTAAGGCCGCCAGGGAGACCCAGTACTTC.